This entry lists 29 T cell receptor beta chains sequenced from one sample in a study of T cell repertoires in cytomegalovirus infection. The antigens of these receptors remain unknown. TCRdb reprocessed the reads via MiXCR and lists one record per CDR3 protein. The sample lists some 920,000 distinct CDR3 sequences, 31% occurring once. This specimen consisted of cultured CD8+ T cells from PBMCs, obtained from culture after CMV antigen stimulation. The receptors shown here come from a human donor in good health (CMV status not recorded). Some clones in this sample may be carry-over from other donors' samples.

The chain links TRBV10-3 to TRBJ1-1; a weak D match, TRBD1 (6 bases). This CDR3 region has 15 residues. Germline-derived CDR1 and CDR2 are ENHRY and SYGVKD. V was trimmed by 3 bases and J by 4 bases, leaving 15 bases between them. CDR3 in DNA: TGTGCCATCAGTGACGGCAAGGGGGGGATCACTGAAGCTTTCTTT. Protein product: CAISDGKGGITEAFF.

This chain links TRBV25-1 with TRBJ1-4; TRBD1 aligns across 10 bases. This CDR3 region has 15 residues. CDR1 MGHDK and CDR2 SYGVNS come from the germline V gene. V lost 3 bases and J lost 5; bases outside the gene matches: 3. DNA for the CDR3: TGTGCCAGCAGTGATTGGACAGGGGGAAATGAAAAACTGTTTTTT. Amino acid sequence: CASSDWTGGNEKLFF.

This clonotype was detected only a few times. The J gene is TRBJ2-7, the V gene TRBV27, with D possibly being TRBD1 (5 bases). The CDR3 loop spans 15 amino acids. CDR1 is MNHEY, CDR2 SMNVEV, per germline (reference sequence). Trimming removed 0 bases at V and 6 bases at J, with 15 bases between. DNA for the CDR3: TGTGCCAGCAGTTTATCGAGCAAAGGGGCGCGCGAGCAGTACTTC. Protein sequence: CASSLSSKGAREQYF.

This clonotype showed up many times. The rearrangement uses TRBV27 and TRBJ2-4; TRBD1 matches 10 bases. V trimming: 1 base; J trimming: 7 bases; junction bases outside the gene matches: 7. This CDR3 is 16 amino acids long. Germline CDR1 and CDR2: MNHEY and SMNVEV (reference sequence). This chain's CDR3 is CASSLYGTGVRNIQYF. The CDR3 DNA reads TGTGCCAGCAGTTTATACGGGACAGGGGTTCGGAACATTCAGTACTTC.

This clonotype occurred a few times. The V and J genes are TRBV5-1 and TRBJ2-5, with D perhaps assigned TRBD1 or TRBD2 (5 bases each). The CDR3 is 14 residues long. V lost 6 bases to trimming and J lost 3 bases, with 15 bases between them. Germline V CDR1 and CDR2: SGHRS, YFSETQ. The DNA of the CDR3 is TGCGCCAGCAACGACGGGGTAGGGGAAGAGACCCAGTACTTC. This codes for CASNDGVGEETQYF.

The chain recombines TRBV7-6 with TRBJ2-5; D is possibly TRBD1 (6 bases). V was trimmed by 7 bases and J by 5 bases, leaving 26 bases between them. CDR3 length: 17 amino acids. CDR1 and CDR2 from the germline V gene are SGHVS and FNYEAQ. CDR3 nucleotide sequence: TGTGCCAGCATCGAGCCCGTAACAGGGAATTGGCAGGAGACCCAGTACTTC. This translates into CASIEPVTGNWQETQYF. Looking up the rest from reference TRBV7-6 and TRBJ2-5 gives the full variable domain: GAGVSQSPRYKVTKRGQDVALRCDPISGHVSLYWYRQALGQGPEFLTYFNYEAQQDKSGLPNDRFSAERPEGSISTLTIQRTEQRDSAMYRCASIEPVTGNWQETQYFGPGTRLLVL.

The gene calls are TRBV12-3 or TRBV12-4 and TRBJ1-1; 8 bases map to TRBD1. CDR3 length: 16 residues. Trimming took 4 bases from V and 0 from J; bases not matched to a gene: 7. The CDR3 DNA reads as TGTGCCAGCAGTTCAGGGGGCGAAGGGTTGAACACTGAAGCTTTCTTT. Translating gives CASSSGGEGLNTEAFF.

The chain recombines TRBV5-1 with TRBJ2-7; a possible D gene is TRBD2 (5 bases). The germline V gene encodes CDR1 SGHRS and CDR2 YFSETQ. The ends were cut back, 4 bases at V and 3 bases at J, with 11 bases in the middle. CDR3 length: 13 amino acids. The CDR3, as DNA: TGCGCCAGCAGCCCCAACGGGGACTACGAGCAGTACGTC. Its protein product is CASSPNGDYEQYV.

This clonotype was detected many times. The chain employs TRBV5-1 and TRBJ1-5; D is possibly TRBD1 (6 bases). The length of the CDR3 is 14 residues. Germline V gene data show CDR1 as SGHRS and CDR2 as YFSETQ. The V and J ends lost 4 bases and 3 bases respectively, with 11 bases between them. The CDR3 DNA reads TGCGCCAGCAGCATGGGGGGGCCCAATCAGCCCCAGCATTTT. Amino acid sequence: CASSMGGPNQPQHF.

This clonotype was seen many times. The chain employs TRBV6-1 and TRBJ2-7, with TRBD2 as a possible D gene (7 bases). In germline, CDR1 is MNHNS, CDR2 SASEGT. CDR3 length equals 15 residues. The V end lost 8 bases, the J end lost 2 bases, and 19 bases lay between the germline ends. This chain's CDR3 is CASGGGTSLTYEQYF. CDR3 DNA: TGTGCCAGCGGGGGGGGGACATCTCTAACCTACGAGCAGTACTTC.

This clonotype was counted a few times. The chain recombines TRBV23-1 with TRBJ2-7; the D is unclear. Being an ORF, TRBV23-1 has a function that is uncertain. V gave up 6 bases and J gave up 6 bases, with 18 bases separating them. This CDR3 is built from 14 residues. CDR3 in DNA: TGCGCCAGCAGGGTCAGGAAAAGAACTGGCGAGCAGTACGTC. Translating gives CASRVRKRTGEQYV.

This clonotype was observed many times. This chain links TRBV12-3 or TRBV12-4 with TRBJ2-3; a weak D match, TRBD2 (5 bases). There are 14 residues in the CDR3. Trimming pared 5 bases from V and 3 bases from J, leaving 12 bases between. The CDR3 bases are TGTGCCAGCAGTCCCATCGGGGTGACAGATACGCAGTATTTT. Protein: CASSPIGVTDTQYF.

Comments on this clonotype: One end of the junction fails to match germline, which may point to a read error. The rearrangement uses TRBV7-9 and TRBJ2-2; D might be TRBD1 (6 bases). The CDR3 runs 16 residues. CDR1 is SEHNR, CDR2 FQNEAQ, per germline (reference sequence). This CDR3 reads CVSSLGGSGHTGELFF. The DNA of the CDR3 is TGTGTCAGCAGCTTAGGGGGATCGGGGCACACCGGGGAGCTGTTTTTT.

The chain has TRBV28 and TRBJ2-2; TRBD1 matches at 7 bases. V lost 3 bases to trimming and J lost 5 bases; unmatched junction nucleotides: 9. CDR3 length equals 16 residues. The V gene's germline CDR1 is MDHEN and CDR2 SYDVKM. For the CDR3, the DNA is TGTGCCAGCAGTTTCCTCCAGACAGGGCTTACCGGGGAGCTGTTTTTT. Translation gives CASSFLQTGLTGELFF.

This clonotype has only a few counts. V is TRBV27 and J is TRBJ1-2, with unresolved D. Germline V gene sequence: CDR1 MNHEY, CDR2 SMNVEV (reference sequence). The CDR3 length is 14 residues. V lost 5 bases, J lost 6 bases, and 16 bases lay in between. CDR3 sequence (DNA): TGTGCCAGCAGTCCTAGACCCAGAGGCCATGGCTACACCTTC. As protein: CASSPRPRGHGYTF.

In this sample, this clonotype turned up a few times. The V call is TRBV2, the J call TRBJ1-1, with D tentatively TRBD1 (5 bases). Germline-derived CDR1 and CDR2 are SNHLY and FYNNEI. The CDR3 contains 14 residues. V shed 7 bases and J shed 2 bases, with 14 bases lying between them. The DNA for the CDR3 is TGTGCCAGCACCGTCTCTAGGGGTAACACTGAAGCTTTCTTT. It is translated as CASTVSRGNTEAFF.

This clonotype appeared a few times. The rearrangement joins TRBV5-1 to TRBJ2-2, with D tentatively TRBD2 (5 bases). V was trimmed by 0 bases and J by 3 bases, leaving 6 bases between them. CDR3 length equals 14 residues. Germline V gene sequence: CDR1 SGHRS, CDR2 YFSETQ. CDR3: CASSLEEDTGELFF. The DNA for the CDR3 is TGCGCCAGCAGCTTGGAGGAGGACACCGGGGAGCTGTTTTTT. Filled out from reference TRBV5-1 and TRBJ2-2, the complete variable domain reads KAGVTQTPRYLIKTRGQQVTLSCSPISGHRSVSWYQQTPGQGLQFLFEYFSETQRNKGNFPGRFSGRQFSNSRSEMNVSTLELGDSALYLCASSLEEDTGELFFGEGSRLTVL.

This chain links TRBV2 with TRBJ1-2, with D unresolved. Germline V gene lookup returns CDR1 SNHLY and CDR2 FYNNEI. Trimming removed 1 base at V and 0 bases at J, with 12 bases between. This CDR3 has 16 amino acids. CDR3 sequence reads: CASSEGRARSNYGYTF. The CDR3 region has the DNA TGTGCCAGCAGTGAAGGAAGGGCCAGATCTAACTATGGCTACACCTTC.

The gene calls are TRBV5-5 and TRBJ1-6; D not resolved. The CDR3 runs to 16 residues. The germline V gene encodes CDR1 SGHKS and CDR2 YYEKEE (reference sequence). V shed 4 bases and J shed 2 bases, with 13 bases lying between them. In DNA, the CDR3 is TGTGCCAGCAGCCCGGAGCGAAGCCCCTATAATTCACCCCTCCACTTT. Amino acid sequence: CASSPERSPYNSPLHF.

The V call is TRBV6-1, the J call TRBJ2-5; D tentatively fits TRBD1 or TRBD2 (5 bases each). The germline V gene has CDR1 MNHNS and CDR2 SASEGT. The V gene lost 6 bases and the J gene lost 8 bases, with 22 bases spanning the gap. The CDR3 extends over 15 amino acids. This CDR3 reads CASRPGTNLYRTQYF. CDR3 nucleotides: TGTGCCAGCAGGCCCGGGACCAACCTTTATCGCACCCAGTACTTC.

V gene TRBV2 combines with J gene TRBJ2-7; D might be TRBD2 (5 bases). From germline, CDR1 is SNHLY and CDR2 FYNNEI. Trimming stripped 1 base from V and 5 bases from J, with 18 bases between. This CDR3 is 16 amino acids long. CDR3 sequence (DNA): TGTGCCAGCAGTGAAGGGTGGAGGATCCAAGGCGACGAGCAGTACTTC. This translates into CASSEGWRIQGDEQYF.

This chain connects TRBV6-1 to TRBJ2-7; D might be TRBD1 (6 bases). Germline values: CDR1 MNHNS, CDR2 SASEGT. The CDR3 contains 13 residues. Trimming took off 6 bases at V and 3 bases at J, with 12 bases between the two ends. CDR3 protein: CASRDSELYEQYV. CDR3 sequence (DNA): TGTGCCAGCAGGGACAGCGAGCTCTACGAGCAGTACGTC.

This clonotype was found many times. CDR3 DNA: TGTGCCAGCACCTTCCGGGACAGGGGCTCCTACGAGCAGTACTTC. This codes for CASTFRDRGSYEQYF. V is TRBV7-9 and J is TRBJ2-7; 10 bases are a match to TRBD1. The germline V gene has CDR1 SEHNR and CDR2 FQNEAQ (reference sequence). This CDR3 comprises 15 residues. Trimming took 7 bases from V and 0 from J; bases not matched to a gene: 6.

This clonotype came up many times. V and J are TRBV27 and TRBJ2-7; TRBD2 aligns across 7 bases. CDR1 is MNHEY, CDR2 SMNVEV, per germline (reference sequence). The trim removed 0 bases at V and 3 bases at J, leaving 5 bases unmatched. CDR3 length: 15 amino acids. The CDR3 DNA sequence: TGTGCCAGCAGTTTATCGGTGGGGGGGATCTACGAGCAGTACTTC. It codes for CASSLSVGGIYEQYF.

This clonotype was detected many times. The chain combines TRBV7-3 with TRBJ2-7; a possible D gene is TRBD2 (5 bases). Germline V CDR1 and CDR2: SGHTA, FQGTGA. The length of the CDR3 is 17 residues. Trimming removed 1 base at V and 2 bases at J, with 18 bases between. CDR3 protein: CASSLRANTGRAYEQYV. For the CDR3, the DNA is TGTGCCAGCAGCTTAAGAGCTAACACGGGGAGAGCCTACGAGCAGTACGTC.

The V and J genes are TRBV28 and TRBJ1-1, with D possibly being TRBD1 (6 bases). The CDR3 totals 14 residues. V shed 11 bases and J shed 4 bases, with 20 bases lying between them. CDR1 is MDHEN, CDR2 SYDVKM, per germline. The CDR3 loop is CAPGRGERITEAFF. The CDR3 DNA reads TGTGCCCCAGGGAGGGGGGAGAGGATCACTGAAGCTTTCTTT.

This chain links TRBV7-3 with TRBJ1-1; D call uncertain. The V and J ends lost 5 bases and 8 bases respectively, with 18 bases between them. Germline V gene lookup returns CDR1 SGHTA and CDR2 FQGTGA. The CDR3 sequence is 14 residues long. For the CDR3, the DNA is TGTGCCAGCAGCCTAAACCCGGGAACAGAGGAAGCTTTCTTT. It encodes CASSLNPGTEEAFF.

This clonotype was observed many times. The V and J genes are TRBV7-6 and TRBJ1-1, with 9 positions matching TRBD1. The CDR3 contains 16 residues. Germline lookup yields CDR1 SGHVS and CDR2 FNYEAQ. V lost 2 bases, J lost 4 bases, and 8 bases stayed unmatched. DNA for the CDR3: TGTGCCAGCAGCTTAAGGGACAGGGAGGTTAGCACTGAAGCTTTCTTT. Its translation: CASSLRDREVSTEAFF.

The chain has TRBV5-1 and TRBJ2-2; 8 bases agree with TRBD2. The CDR3 has 18 amino acids. From germline, CDR1 is SGHRS and CDR2 YFSETQ. The ends lost 0 bases at V and 2 bases at J; junction bases unmatched: 9. The CDR3: CASSLVDSGAYNTGELFF. The CDR3 bases are TGCGCCAGCAGCTTGGTGGATAGCGGGGCTTATAACACCGGGGAGCTGTTTTTT.